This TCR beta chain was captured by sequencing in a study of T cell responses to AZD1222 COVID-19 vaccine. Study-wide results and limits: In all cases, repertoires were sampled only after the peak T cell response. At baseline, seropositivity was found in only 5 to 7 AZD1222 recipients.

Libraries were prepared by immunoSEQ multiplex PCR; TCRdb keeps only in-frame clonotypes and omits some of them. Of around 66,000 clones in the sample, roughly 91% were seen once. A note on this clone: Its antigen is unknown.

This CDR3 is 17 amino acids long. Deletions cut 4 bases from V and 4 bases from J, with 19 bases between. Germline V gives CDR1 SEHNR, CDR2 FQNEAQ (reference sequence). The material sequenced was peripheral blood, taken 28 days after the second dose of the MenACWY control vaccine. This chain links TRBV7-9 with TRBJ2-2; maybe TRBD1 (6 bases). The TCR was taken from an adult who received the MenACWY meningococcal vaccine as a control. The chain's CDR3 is CASSSIPTGLGTGELFF. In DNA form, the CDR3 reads TGTGCCAGCAGCTCCATACCTACAGGGTTGGGCACCGGGGAGCTGTTTTTT.